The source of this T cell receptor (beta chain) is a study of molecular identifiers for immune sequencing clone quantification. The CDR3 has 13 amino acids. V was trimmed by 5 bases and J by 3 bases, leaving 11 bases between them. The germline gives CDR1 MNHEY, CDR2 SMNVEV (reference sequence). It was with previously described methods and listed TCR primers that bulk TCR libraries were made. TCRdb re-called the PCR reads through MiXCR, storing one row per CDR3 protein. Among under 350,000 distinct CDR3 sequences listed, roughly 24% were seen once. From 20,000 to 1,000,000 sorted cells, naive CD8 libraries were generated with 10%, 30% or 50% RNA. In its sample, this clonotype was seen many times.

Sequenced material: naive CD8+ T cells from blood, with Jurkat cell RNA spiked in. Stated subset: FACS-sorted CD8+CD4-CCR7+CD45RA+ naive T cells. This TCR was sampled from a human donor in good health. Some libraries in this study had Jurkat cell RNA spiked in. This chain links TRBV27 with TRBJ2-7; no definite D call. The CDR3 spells CASSLFLGYEQYF. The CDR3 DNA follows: TGTGCCAGCAGTCTCTTTTTGGGCTACGAGCAGTACTTC.